This is a list of T cell receptor beta chains from one sample in a study of blood T cell repertoires in COVID-19. Data came from immunoSEQ multiplex PCR; TCRdb stores just in-frame clones and leaves some out. There are roughly 230,000 clones in the sample; around 80% occur only once, and under 30% lies in the top ten. Source material: peripheral blood. Every receptor here comes from a man aged 40-49 years with acute or convalescent COVID-19. The CDR3 runs from the conserved cysteine through the conserved F or W. A D gene is named only where the DNA matches it firmly. Expanded clones get a size class; other rows say once, few or many, or leave the size out.

TRBD2	TRBV10-2	once	TRBJ2-1	CASASGTSIEQFF	TGCGCCAGCGCATCCGGGACTAGTATTGAGCAGTTCTTC
TRBD1	TRBV6-6	.	TRBJ2-1	CASSTLRDRGYNEQFF	TGTGCCAGCAGCACTCTCCGGGACAGGGGCTATAATGAGCAGTTCTTC
.	TRBV25-1	.	TRBJ2-6	CASSEDLSGGFGANVLTF	TGTGCCAGCAGTGAGGATTTATCTGGGGGCTTTGGGGCCAACGTCCTGACTTTC
.	TRBV5-4	.	TRBJ2-2	CASSFVPDWSGELFF	TGTGCCAGCAGCTTCGTCCCGGATTGGAGCGGGGAGCTGTTTTTT
TRBD1	TRBV4-1	.	TRBJ1-4	CASSQDGQGADEKLFF	TGCGCCAGCAGCCAAGATGGGCAGGGGGCAGATGAAAAACTGTTTTTT
.	TRBV18	.	TRBJ1-2	CASSPSDILGYTF	TGTGCCAGCTCACCCTCGGACATTTTGGGCTACACCTTC
TRBD2	TRBV2	.	TRBJ2-1	CASSTGTSGGNEQFF	TGTGCCAGCAGTACCGGGACTAGCGGGGGGAATGAGCAGTTCTTC
.	TRBV19	.	TRBJ1-2	CASSIDPERYGYTF	TGTGCCAGTAGTATAGATCCCGAGAGGTATGGCTACACCTTC
.	TRBV13	.	TRBJ2-1	CASSSTGFGQKFF	TGTGCCAGCTCCTCTACCGGGTTCGGTCAAAAGTTCTTC
TRBD2	TRBV10-3	.	TRBJ2-5	CAISERAGGRETQYF	TGTGCCATCAGTGAAAGGGCGGGAGGTCGTGAGACCCAGTACTTC
.	TRBV7-9	.	TRBJ2-1	CASSPVGADNEQFF	TGTGCCAGCAGCCCAGTCGGAGCGGACAATGAGCAGTTCTTC
.	TRBV9	.	TRBJ1-1	CASSGQVNTEAFF	TGTGCCAGCAGCGGGCAGGTGAACACTGAAGCTTTCTTT
.	TRBV19	.	TRBJ1-3	CASSIGGQRSGNTIYF	TGTGCCAGTAGTATAGGAGGACAGCGCTCTGGAAACACCATATATTTT
TRBD1	TRBV2	.	TRBJ2-2	CASSLGTGWFMVAGNTGELFF	TGTGCCAGCAGTCTCGGGACAGGGTGGTTTATGGTAGCGGGGAACACCGGGGAGCTGTTTTTT
.	TRBV28	.	TRBJ2-5	CASSFTGKTQYF	TGTGCCAGCAGCTTCACAGGAAAGACCCAGTACTTC
.	TRBV30	.	TRBJ1-6	CAWSQDRVSPLHF	TGTGCCTGGAGTCAAGACAGAGTTTCACCCCTCCACTTT
.	TRBV6-2/TRBV6-3	.	TRBJ1-1	CASSYRLTGENTEAFF	TGTGCCAGCAGTTACCGTCTGACAGGAGAGAACACTGAAGCTTTCTTT
TRBD1	TRBV3-1/TRBV3-2	once	TRBJ2-1	CASKGQGDDEQFF	TGTGCCAGCAAGGGACAGGGGGACGATGAGCAGTTCTTC
TRBD1	TRBV2	.	TRBJ1-2	CASSEAPGADQGANGYTF	TGTGCCAGCAGTGAAGCGCCGGGTGCAGACCAGGGGGCCAATGGCTACACCTTC
TRBD2	TRBV3-1/TRBV3-2	.	TRBJ2-1	CASSQTSGTSQFF	TGTGCCAGCAGCCAGACTAGCGGGACATCGCAGTTCTTC
TRBD1	TRBV30	.	TRBJ1-1	CAWSALPDRAPEAFF	TGTGCCTGGAGTGCCCTCCCAGACAGGGCCCCTGAAGCTTTCTTT
.	TRBV21-1	once	TRBJ2-1	CASIGLAGNEQFF	TGTGCCAGCATCGGACTAGCGGGGAATGAGCAGTTCTTC
.	TRBV20-1	.	TRBJ2-1	CSASGGAGAQKNEQFF	TGCAGTGCTAGTGGAGGGGCGGGGGCTCAAAAGAATGAGCAGTTCTTC
TRBD1	TRBV30	.	TRBJ1-4	CAWSMQTGVEKLFF	TGTGCCTGGAGTATGCAGACAGGGGTTGAAAAACTGTTTTTT
.	TRBV3-1/TRBV3-2	.	TRBJ1-4	CASKRSGKLFF	TGTGCCAGCAAACGTTCGGGAAAACTGTTTTTT
TRBD1	TRBV7-6	.	TRBJ2-7	CASSLAGQGAREQYF	TGTGCCAGCAGCTTAGCAGGACAGGGGGCACGGGAGCAGTACTTC
.	TRBV7-8	.	TRBJ1-2	CASSPVGVGYTF	TGTGCCAGCAGTCCCGTAGGGGTTGGCTACACCTTC
.	TRBV6-2/TRBV6-3	.	TRBJ1-2	CASSYPRYGYTF	TGTGCCAGCAGTTACCCGCGGTATGGCTACACCTTC
TRBD1	TRBV19	.	TRBJ1-2	CASSTIQGTSVNYGYTF	TGTGCCAGTAGTACCATACAGGGGACGTCGGTAAACTATGGCTACACCTTC
.	TRBV5-1	.	TRBJ2-1	CASSVQGVNEQFF	TGCGCCAGCAGCGTACAGGGAGTAAATGAGCAGTTCTTC
.	TRBV7-2	few	TRBJ2-2	CASSFIRSPGELFF	TGTGCCAGCAGCTTTATCCGGAGCCCTGGGGAGCTGTTTTTT
.	TRBV6-5	.	TRBJ1-2	CASSSTGGSDYGYTF	TGTGCCAGCAGTTCCACGGGGGGCTCGGACTATGGCTACACCTTC
TRBD1	TRBV4-3	.	TRBJ1-1	CASNRGWGDTEAFF	TGCGCCAGCAACAGGGGATGGGGGGACACTGAAGCTTTCTTT
TRBD2	TRBV13	.	TRBJ2-4	CASSLEGGENIQYF	TGTGCCAGCAGCTTAGAGGGAGGGGAAAACATTCAGTACTTC
TRBD1	TRBV9	.	TRBJ1-4	CASSVGIDRVGEKLFF	TGTGCCAGCAGCGTGGGGATAGACAGGGTGGGCGAAAAACTGTTTTTT
.	TRBV7-9	.	TRBJ1-3	CASSRDRNTIYF	TGTGCCAGCAGCAGAGACAGAAACACCATATATTTT
TRBD1	TRBV7-2	.	TRBJ2-1	CASSFDRGSYNEQFF	TGTGCCAGCAGCTTCGACAGGGGTTCCTACAATGAGCAGTTCTTC